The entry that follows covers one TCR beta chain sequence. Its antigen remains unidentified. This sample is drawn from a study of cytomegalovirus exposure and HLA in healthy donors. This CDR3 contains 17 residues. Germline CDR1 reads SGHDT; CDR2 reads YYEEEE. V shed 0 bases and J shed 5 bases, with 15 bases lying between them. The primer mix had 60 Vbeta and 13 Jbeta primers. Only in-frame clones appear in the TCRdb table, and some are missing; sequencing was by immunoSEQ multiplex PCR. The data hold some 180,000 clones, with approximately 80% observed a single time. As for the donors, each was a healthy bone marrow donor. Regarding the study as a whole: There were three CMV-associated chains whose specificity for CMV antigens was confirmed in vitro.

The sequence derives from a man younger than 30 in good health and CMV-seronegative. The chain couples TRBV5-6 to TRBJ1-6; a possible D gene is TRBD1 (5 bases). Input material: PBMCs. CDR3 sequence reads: CASSLALPPQDNSPLHF. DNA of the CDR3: TGTGCCAGCAGCTTGGCTTTGCCGCCACAGGATAATTCACCCCTCCACTTT.